This TCR beta chain was recovered during a study of blood T cells in healthy people across ages. Overall study findings and caveats: Per million T cells, TCR beta diversity dropped about linearly as age rose.

In the case of this clonotype: What it binds is unknown.

The authors ran a second PCR of about 7 to 11 cycles using a sample-barcoded 5' primer and a J-beta primer mix. One entry per CDR3 protein results from TCRdb running MiXCR on the 5' RACE reads. There are over 700,000 distinct CDR3 sequences in the sample; around half occur only once, and 40% to 50% lies in the top ten. Germline CDR1 reads SGHTA; CDR2 reads FQGNSA. The CDR3 is 14 amino acids. Deletions cut 5 bases from V and 6 bases from J, with 15 bases between. Drawn from each donor were ten milliliters of peripheral blood. V usage is TRBV7-2 and J usage is TRBJ2-3, with D perhaps TRBD2 (6 bases). Sequencing used blood. The receptor comes from an older man in good health. CDR3 region: CASSPSRLVDTQYF. The CDR3 DNA reads as TGTGCCAGCAGCCCCTCCAGACTAGTGGATACGCAGTATTTT.